Listed here are 14 T cell receptor beta chains from one sample, sequenced in a study of tumor-infiltrating lymphocytes in localized non-small cell lung cancer. Generated by immunoSEQ multiplex PCR, the TCRdb table keeps only in-frame clones and is missing some. The profile shows approximately 17,000 clones, 73% of them singletons. Material: lung tumor tissue. The receptors come from a human donor with non-small cell lung cancer.

This clone was seen a single time. The V gene is TRBV11-2, the J gene TRBJ2-5, with 11 bases fitting TRBD2. Germline CDR1 and CDR2: SGHAT and FQNNGV. This CDR3 contains 17 residues. V shed 4 bases and J 7 bases; nucleotides not matched to a gene: 14. CDR3 region: CASSSAGTSGLTGTQYF. The CDR3 DNA sequence: TGTGCCAGCAGCTCAGCCGGGACTAGCGGTTTAACGGGGACCCAGTACTTC.

The V call is TRBV5-1, the J call TRBJ1-1; TRBD1 agrees at 10 bases. The V segment lost 0 bases and the J segment 5 bases; nucleotides outside the gene matches: 16. This CDR3 contains 19 residues. The germline V gene has CDR1 SGHRS and CDR2 YFSETQ. The DNA for the CDR3 is TGCGCCAGCAGCTTGGTCTTATTAGGGACAGGGGTCCAGGGGACTGAAGCTTTCTTT. It is translated as CASSLVLLGTGVQGTEAFF.

The chain joins TRBV7-9 to TRBJ2-3; D not resolved. The ends were cut back, 5 bases at V and 0 bases at J, with 12 bases in the middle. The CDR3 loop spans 15 amino acids. Germline CDR1 SEHNR, CDR2 FQNEAQ (reference sequence). CDR3 nucleotides: TGTGCCAGCAGCCCGTTTACCTCTAGCACAGATACGCAGTATTTT. Translated: CASSPFTSSTDTQYF.

In its sample, this clone was seen a few times. The chain combines TRBV10-3 with TRBJ2-5; 7 bases fit TRBD1. Germline-derived CDR1 and CDR2 are ENHRY and SYGVKD. With 3 bases clipped from V and 3 bases from J, the junction kept 10 bases outside the gene matches. This CDR3 comprises 16 residues. As DNA, the CDR3 is TGTGCCATCAGTGAATCAATGAATACAGGGGAAGAGACCCAGTACTTC. Translation gives CAISESMNTGEETQYF.

The chain combines TRBV6-1 with TRBJ2-5; 10 bases are shared with TRBD2. V was pared by 7 bases and J by 1 base, with 6 bases of the junction left unmatched. This CDR3 has 15 amino acids. Germline assignment: CDR1 MNHNS and CDR2 SASEGT. The CDR3 region is CASMIAGGSQETQYF. As DNA, the CDR3 is TGTGCCAGCATGATAGCGGGGGGATCCCAAGAGACCCAGTACTTC.

Remarks on this clone: Germline and junction disagree at one end, which may indicate a read error. This chain joins TRBV2 and TRBJ2-3; 12 nucleotides agree with TRBD2. In germline, CDR1 is SNHLY, CDR2 FYNNEI. CDR3 length: 13 residues. The CDR3 region is CASTSGRADTRYF. The CDR3 coding sequence is TGTGCCAGCACTAGCGGGAGGGCAGATACGCGGTATTTT. Variable domain in full (rest from reference TRBV2 and TRBJ2-3): EPEVTQTPSHQVTQMGQEVILRCVPISNHLYFYWYRQILGQKVEFLVSFYNNEISEKSEIFDDQFSVERPDGSNFTLKIRSTKLEDSAMYFCASTSGRADTRYFGPGTRLTVL.

There are a few counts of this clone. This chain connects TRBV6-1 to TRBJ1-5, with D unresolved. V shed 2 bases and J shed 7 bases, with 9 bases lying between them. The germline V gene encodes CDR1 MNHNS and CDR2 SASEGT. This CDR3 is 13 amino acids long. The CDR3 coding sequence is TGTGCCAGCAGTGAATTGAGGGCCCAGCCCCAGCATTTT. The encoded protein is CASSELRAQPQHF.

This clone was counted between two and nine times. The same CDR3 is also encoded by other DNA sequences in this sample. This chain connects TRBV5-4 to TRBJ2-7; TRBD1 agrees at 7 bases. CDR3 length: 13 residues. The trim removed 0 bases at V and 4 bases at J, leaving 1 base unmatched. The germline V gene has CDR1 SGHNT and CDR2 YYREEE (reference sequence). Here the CDR3 reads CASSLEQGYEQYF. DNA of the CDR3: TGTGCCAGCAGCTTGGAACAGGGGTACGAGCAGTACTTC.

The chain couples TRBV28 to TRBJ1-4; 12 bases map to TRBD1. This CDR3 comprises 17 residues. CDR1 MDHEN and CDR2 SYDVKM come from the germline V gene. Trimming cost V 6 bases and J 5 bases; bases outside gene matches: 10. Here the CDR3 DNA reads TGTGCCAGCAGATCTGGGACAGGGGGCGGGAGAAATGAAAAACTGTTTTTT. Its protein is CASRSGTGGGRNEKLFF.

The genes are TRBV29-1 and TRBJ2-5; D remains ambiguous. Germline CDR1 and CDR2: SQVTM and ANQGSEA. The CDR3 spans 13 residues. V was trimmed by 5 bases and J by 1 base, leaving 11 bases between them. The CDR3 DNA reads as TGCAGCGTTCCGAATTACTCCCAAGAGACCCAGTACTTC. It encodes CSVPNYSQETQYF.

The chain couples TRBV7-8 to TRBJ1-4; 11 nucleotides match TRBD1. Trimming took 2 bases from V and 10 from J; bases not matched to a gene: 6. Per germline, CDR1 SGHVS and CDR2 FQNEAQ. The CDR3 sequence is 15 residues long. CDR3 sequence: CASSLLGQGEVKLFF. The DNA of the CDR3 is TGTGCCAGCAGCTTACTGGGACAGGGGGAGGTAAAACTGTTTTTT.

The chain carries TRBV7-3 and TRBJ2-1; TRBD2 aligns across 7 bases. This CDR3 region has 15 residues. J gave up 5 bases and V 6 bases, and 10 bases lay outside the gene matches. Germline V lookup: CDR1 SGHTA, CDR2 FQGTGA. The DNA for the CDR3 is TGTGCCAGCAGACAGAGCGGGGTGGCGAACAATGAGCAGTTCTTC. Translating it yields CASRQSGVANNEQFF.

This chain links TRBV6-1 with TRBJ2-1, with D possibly TRBD2 on 5 matching bases. The CDR3 is 14 amino acids. Trimming left V 8 bases short and J 4 bases short, with 15 bases between. Germline CDR1 reads MNHNS; CDR2 reads SASEGT. CDR3 residues: CASCRGPFYNEQFF. As DNA, the CDR3 is TGTGCCAGCTGCCGGGGTCCTTTTTACAATGAGCAGTTCTTC.

V gene TRBV7-2 combines with J gene TRBJ2-3; D is possibly TRBD1 or TRBD2 (5 bases each). CDR1 and CDR2 from the germline V gene are SGHTA and FQGNSA. This CDR3 contains 15 residues. V dropped 4 bases and J dropped 5 bases, with 16 bases sitting between them. CDR3 region: CASSSRTIGGDTQYF. The CDR3 nucleotides read TGTGCCAGCAGCTCAAGGACAATTGGGGGAGATACGCAGTATTTT.